Below, 18 T cell receptor beta chains from the same sample are listed, as sequenced in a study of cytomegalovirus exposure and HLA in healthy donors. Libraries were prepared by immunoSEQ multiplex PCR; TCRdb keeps only in-frame clonotypes and omits some of them. Among under 140,000 clones listed, about nine tenths were seen once. The sequenced material came from PBMCs. These receptors were obtained from a woman aged 18 to 35 in good health and CMV-seronegative.

The chain recombines TRBV9 with TRBJ1-1; TRBD1 aligns across 9 bases. This CDR3 region has 14 residues. V lost 5 bases, J lost 2 bases, and 4 bases stayed unmatched. CDR1 and CDR2 from the germline V gene are SGDLS and YYNGEE. In nucleotides, the CDR3 is TGTGCCAGCAGTGTGACAGGGGGTAACACTGAAGCTTTCTTT. Its protein is CASSVTGGNTEAFF.

This sequence joins TRBV7-6 and TRBJ2-7; 9 positions match TRBD2. V was pared by 1 base and J by 6 bases, with 7 bases of the junction left unmatched. The CDR3 is 15 amino acids. Germline assignment: CDR1 SGHVS and CDR2 FNYEAQ. Here the CDR3 reads CASSLVTSGSGEQYF. In nucleotides, the CDR3 is TGTGCCAGCAGCTTAGTAACTAGCGGGTCGGGCGAGCAGTACTTC.

CDR3 sequence (DNA): TGTGCCAGCAGCTTCAAGACTAGCGGCCCAGGTATGCAGTTCTTC. It encodes CASSFKTSGPGMQFF. The chain joins TRBV5-6 to TRBJ2-1; 9 nucleotides line up with TRBD2. This CDR3 region has 15 residues. V lost 2 bases and J lost 12; bases outside the gene matches: 12. Germline CDR1 reads SGHDT; CDR2 reads YYEEEE.

The table lists this clone with a few counts. The same CDR3 also results from other DNA sequences found in this sample. V is TRBV5-1 and J is TRBJ1-1; 7 nucleotides match TRBD1. CDR3 length equals 15 residues. With V trimmed by 0 bases and J by 0 bases, 2 bases remained unmatched. Germline V CDR1 and CDR2: SGHRS, YFSETQ. The CDR3 DNA follows: TGCGCCAGCAGCTTGGTACAGGGGATGAACACTGAAGCTTTCTTT. Its translation: CASSLVQGMNTEAFF.

This chain links TRBV6-5 with TRBJ2-7, with TRBD2 matching over 8 bases. The CDR3 consists of 16 residues. V lost 0 bases to trimming and J lost 3 bases; unmatched junction nucleotides: 7. The V gene's germline CDR1 is MNHEY and CDR2 SVGAGI. CDR3 nucleotides: TGTGCCAGCAGTTACTCCGGACTAGCAGGATTCTACGAGCAGTACTTC. It is translated as CASSYSGLAGFYEQYF.

This chain links TRBV5-4 with TRBJ2-5; TRBD1 agrees at 8 bases. The V and J ends lost 4 bases and 5 bases, in that order; junction bases with no gene match: 7. CDR3 length: 14 residues. Germline V gives CDR1 SGHNT, CDR2 YYREEE (reference sequence). The CDR3 here is CASSTGQGTETQYF. In DNA form, the CDR3 reads TGTGCCAGCAGCACCGGACAGGGAACGGAGACCCAGTACTTC.

This chain connects TRBV5-6 to TRBJ1-2; 10 nucleotides match TRBD1. CDR1 and CDR2 (germline): SGHDT, YYEEEE. The CDR3 extends over 14 amino acids. Germline trimming cut 3 bases from V and 6 bases from J; bases unmatched to any gene: 5. The CDR3 sequence is CASSWDRGNNGYTF. The CDR3 coding sequence is TGTGCCAGCAGCTGGGACAGGGGAAACAATGGCTACACCTTC.

This sequence joins TRBV6-5 and TRBJ1-5; D may be TRBD1 (5 bases). Between the trimmed V and J ends, which lost 4 bases and 1 base, there was a span of 8 bases. The V gene's germline CDR1 is MNHEY and CDR2 SVGAGI. CDR3 length: 14 amino acids. CDR3 coding DNA: TGTGCCAGCAGTTCCCGACAGAGCAATCAGCCCCAGCATTTT. Its translation is CASSSRQSNQPQHF.

The V call is TRBV11-2, the J call TRBJ1-3; 9 bases line up with TRBD1. The V gene's germline CDR1 is SGHAT and CDR2 FQNNGV. The CDR3 loop spans 16 amino acids. V trimming: 5 bases; J trimming: 3 bases; junction bases outside the gene matches: 8. The CDR3 loop is CASSQEQGADGNTIYF. The CDR3, as DNA: TGTGCCAGCAGCCAGGAACAGGGGGCGGATGGAAACACCATATATTTT.

The chain employs TRBV5-1 and TRBJ2-7; 15 bases are a match to TRBD2. Losses at the gene ends were 4 bases for V and 2 bases for J; bases not matched to a gene: 10. The germline CDR1 and CDR2 sequences are SGHRS and YFSETQ. This CDR3 has 18 amino acids. The CDR3 coding sequence is TGCGCCAGCAGCCTCAGAGGACTAGCGGGAGGGCCCACCTACGAGCAGTACTTC. It specifies CASSLRGLAGGPTYEQYF.

About this clone itself: This same CDR3 is encoded by further DNA sequences in the sample. V is TRBV7-9 and J is TRBJ1-2; D unclear. This CDR3 is 14 amino acids long. Between the trimmed V and J ends, which lost 1 base and 0 bases, there was a span of 6 bases. Germline V gives CDR1 SEHNR, CDR2 FQNEAQ (reference sequence). CDR3 sequence (DNA): TGTGCCAGCAGCTTAGGTGCAGCTAACTATGGCTACACCTTC. This gives the protein CASSLGAANYGYTF. Together with reference TRBV7-9 and TRBJ1-2, the CDR3 gives the full variable domain: DTGVSQNPRHKITKRGQNVTFRCDPISEHNRLYWYRQTLGQGPEFLTYFQNEAQLEKSRLLSDRFSAERPKGSFSTLEIQRTEQGDSAMYLCASSLGAANYGYTFGSGTRLTVV.

The genes are TRBV4-3 and TRBJ2-2, with 8 nucleotides matching TRBD1. The CDR3 has 16 amino acids. Per the germline V gene, CDR1 is LGHNA and CDR2 is YSLEER. Germline trimming cut 3 bases from V and 5 bases from J; bases unmatched to any gene: 8. The CDR3: CASSQTDRGDTGELFF. The CDR3 DNA reads as TGCGCCAGCAGCCAGACCGACAGGGGCGATACCGGGGAGCTGTTTTTT.

This clone was counted a single time. This chain uses TRBV21-1 with TRBJ2-2; TRBD1 is taken as the D call from the table, unchecked against the DNA. TRBV21-1 is a pseudogene. The CDR3 is 13 amino acids. In DNA, the CDR3 is TGTGCCAGCAGAGACAGGGAAGGCGGGGAGCTGTTTTTT. This codes for CASRDREGGELFF.

The chain combines TRBV18 with TRBJ2-1; 10 nucleotides line up with TRBD1. This CDR3 comprises 15 residues. J lost 9 bases, V lost 5 bases, and 10 bases had no gene match. CDR1 and CDR2 (germline): KGHSH, LQKENI. CDR3 loop: CASSTDRGYFGEQFF. The CDR3 region has the DNA TGTGCCAGCTCAACGGACAGGGGGTATTTCGGTGAGCAGTTCTTC.

The chain is built from TRBV30 and TRBJ2-7, with D possibly being TRBD1 (6 bases). The germline gives CDR1 GTSNPN, CDR2 SVGIG (reference sequence). Trimming removed 2 bases at V and 1 base at J, with 15 bases between. The CDR3 sequence is 15 residues long. The chain's CDR3 is CAWSLTGSGSYEQYF. CDR3 nucleotides: TGTGCCTGGAGTCTCACAGGGAGTGGGTCCTACGAGCAGTACTTC.

V usage is TRBV5-1 and J usage is TRBJ1-1; TRBD1 matches 10 bases. The germline gives CDR1 SGHRS, CDR2 YFSETQ. The CDR3 sequence is 16 residues long. V was pared by 4 bases and J by 1 base, with 7 bases of the junction left unmatched. DNA for the CDR3: TGCGCCAGCAGCCTACAGGGACAGGGGACGAACACTGAAGCTTTCTTT. Encoded protein: CASSLQGQGTNTEAFF.

V is TRBV2 and J is TRBJ2-2; 9 bases are shared with TRBD1. The CDR3 loop spans 15 amino acids. V shed 4 bases, J shed 4 bases, and the junction held 4 bases outside the gene matches. Germline CDR1 and CDR2: SNHLY and FYNNEI. The CDR3 bases are TGTGCCAGCAGTGGGGGACAGGGTGGCACCGGGGAGCTGTTTTTT. Translating it yields CASSGGQGGTGELFF. Combining the CDR3 with reference TRBV2 and TRBJ2-2 gives the whole variable domain EPEVTQTPSHQVTQMGQEVILRCVPISNHLYFYWYRQILGQKVEFLVSFYNNEISEKSEIFDDQFSVERPDGSNFTLKIRSTKLEDSAMYFCASSGGQGGTGELFFGEGSRLTVL.

The chain combines TRBV4-3 with TRBJ2-7, with 11 bases identical to TRBD1. Looked up from germline, CDR1 is LGHNA and CDR2 is YSLEER. The CDR3 has 14 residues. J was trimmed by 6 bases and V by 5 bases; bases with no gene match: 6. For the CDR3, the DNA is TGCGCCAGCAGCGTTTGGACAGGGGGCTCCGAGCAGTACTTC. Its translation: CASSVWTGGSEQYF.